This TCR beta chain was recorded in a study of vaccination effects on CD4 cells after COVID-19. Findings of the study overall: Clones of infection and vaccine origin contracted markedly late after vaccination.

Antigen-specific CD4+ T cells were expanded (with viral peptide pools) by the ViraFEST assay ahead of sequencing. At the end of 9 to 11 days of culture, CD4+ T cells were isolated. Nucleocapsid antibody tests were negative, and the vaccine recipients had no prior SARS-CoV-2 infection. In the cultures, half the medium was exchanged for IL-2 medium on days 3 and 7. Sequencing used immunoSEQ multiplex PCR; TCRdb keeps in-frame clones, though not all of them. The sample includes some 77,000 clones, approximately 70% of them seen just once. In regard to this clone: Its antigen is unknown.

The CDR3 totals 15 residues. With 4 bases clipped from V and 4 bases from J, the junction kept 4 bases outside the gene matches. Germline lookup yields CDR1 SQVTM and CDR2 ANQGSEA. The sequencing used CD4+ T cells from PBMCs cultured with HCoV-OC43 spike peptides, collected before COVID-19 vaccination. Subset specified: HCoV-OC43 spike overlapping peptide pool stimulation. This TCR was sampled from a human donor who received a COVID-19 vaccine. The chain employs TRBV29-1 and TRBJ2-3; 14 bases map to TRBD2. The CDR3 region is CSVGGTSGGPDTQYF. As DNA, the CDR3 is TGCAGCGTTGGTGGGACTAGCGGGGGTCCAGATACGCAGTATTTT.